This entry lists 18 T cell receptor beta chains sequenced from one sample in a study of beta chain features in type 1 diabetes. Study-wide findings and caveats: Type 1 diabetes patients had TCRB CDR3s that were shorter (moderately but significantly so) in all four CD4+ subsets.

Antigen specificity for these receptors is unknown. Reverse transcription of all isolated RNA meant that expressed TCRB transcripts were sequenced. Produced via immunoSEQ multiplex PCR; TCRdb's table is partial and in-frame only. This table holds over 150,000 clones, about a tenth found once. The sequencing sample was made of central memory CD4+ T cells from blood. These receptors were collected from a young man with type 1 diabetes.

This clone has just a few counts. The V and J genes are TRBV18 and TRBJ1-1, with 10 bases aligning to TRBD1. This CDR3 is 15 amino acids long. The germline CDR1 and CDR2 sequences are KGHSH and LQKENI. With V trimmed by 5 bases and J by 3 bases, 6 bases remained unmatched. CDR3 in DNA: TGTGCCAGCTCAGCGACAGGGGGCTTTGACACTGAAGCTTTCTTT. Translation: CASSATGGFDTEAFF.

This clone was seen only a few times. V usage is TRBV7-2 and J usage is TRBJ2-5; the D gene is possibly TRBD2 (6 bases). The CDR3 length is 15 residues. CDR1 SGHTA and CDR2 FQGNSA come from the germline V gene. The germline V and J ends were trimmed by 6 bases and 2 bases, with 16 bases remaining between them. CDR3 sequence: CASRRAGALQETQYF. In nucleotides, the CDR3 is TGTGCCAGCAGACGAGCGGGTGCTCTTCAAGAGACCCAGTACTTC.

Only a few counts were recorded for this clone. This sequence joins TRBV5-4 and TRBJ2-1; 13 bases agree with TRBD2. V was clipped by 1 base and J by 4 bases; unmatched bases: 2. Germline V CDR1 and CDR2: SGHNT, YYREEE (reference sequence). The CDR3 totals 16 residues. This CDR3 is CASSLRLAGGYNEQFF. CDR3 bases: TGTGCCAGCAGCTTGAGACTAGCGGGAGGTTACAATGAGCAGTTCTTC. Complete variable domain (other parts from reference TRBV5-4 and TRBJ2-1): ETGVTQSPTHLIKTRGQQVTLRCSSQSGHNTVSWYQQALGQGPQFIFQYYREEENGRGNFPPRFSGLQFPNYSSELNVNALELDDSALYLCASSLRLAGGYNEQFFGPGTRLTVL.

In its sample, this clone was seen a few times. CDR3 in amino acids: CASSGGRNIQYF. CDR3 in DNA: TGTGCCAGCAGCGGGGGGAGAAACATTCAGTACTTC. The V gene is TRBV7-8, the J gene TRBJ2-4, with D maybe TRBD2 (6 bases). This CDR3 has 12 amino acids. The V end was cut by 5 bases, the J end by 6 bases, with 8 bases between. Per the germline V gene, CDR1 is SGHVS and CDR2 is FQNEAQ.

In this sample, this clone turned up a few times. This chain links TRBV4-2 with TRBJ2-4; D might be TRBD1 (5 bases). Trimming took off 1 base at V and 5 bases at J, with 9 bases between the two ends. The CDR3 totals 14 residues. Germline V gene sequence: CDR1 LGHNA, CDR2 YNFKEQ. The CDR3 DNA sequence: TGTGCCAGCAGCCAAGCAGGGATAGAAAACATTCAGTACTTC. It specifies CASSQAGIENIQYF.

This clone was picked up a small number of times. This chain uses TRBV7-2 with TRBJ2-1; the D is unclear. This CDR3 is built from 12 residues. V gave up 3 bases and J gave up 10 bases, with 10 bases separating them. Germline CDR1 SGHTA, CDR2 FQGNSA. The CDR3: CASSFVPLEQFF. Here the CDR3 DNA reads TGTGCCAGCAGCTTCGTCCCCCTGGAGCAGTTCTTC.

This clone was seen more than once but under ten times. This chain links TRBV9 with TRBJ1-2; 12 bases are shared with TRBD1. Germline lookup yields CDR1 SGDLS and CDR2 YYNGEE. The CDR3 is made up of 17 amino acids. The V segment lost 3 bases and the J segment 4 bases; nucleotides outside the gene matches: 10. The CDR3 region has the DNA TGTGCCAGCAGCGGAAGGGACAGGGGGCGTCGGAGCTATGGCTACACCTTC. This sequence encodes CASSGRDRGRRSYGYTF.

The gene calls are TRBV7-9 and TRBJ1-2, with a possible D match to TRBD1 (6 bases). Germline values: CDR1 SEHNR, CDR2 FQNEAQ (reference sequence). The CDR3 runs 13 residues. The germline V and J ends were trimmed by 2 bases and 7 bases, with 11 bases remaining between them. CDR3 nucleotide sequence: TGTGCCAGCAGCTTACCACAGGGTATTGGCTACACCTTC. Its translation is CASSLPQGIGYTF.

This clone has a handful of counts. The J gene is TRBJ2-5, the V gene TRBV28, with 10 bases fitting TRBD2. The CDR3 extends over 17 amino acids. The ends lost 5 bases at V and 7 bases at J; junction bases unmatched: 16. CDR1 and CDR2 from the germline V gene are MDHEN and SYDVKM. The CDR3 DNA reads as TGTGCCAGCAGTCCCCGGGGAGCGGGAGGGCTTGGGGTGACCCAGTACTTC. Its translation is CASSPRGAGGLGVTQYF. Full variable domain (remainder filled in from reference TRBV28 and TRBJ2-5): DVKVTQSSRYLVKRTGEKVFLECVQDMDHENMFWYRQDPGLGLRLIYFSYDVKMKEKGDIPEGYSVSREKKERFSLILESASTNQTSMYLCASSPRGAGGLGVTQYFGPGTRLLVL.

This clone has a handful of counts. J is TRBJ1-4 and V is TRBV18; D perhaps matches TRBD1 (6 bases). Germline CDR1 is KGHSH and CDR2 is LQKENI. The ends were cut back, 5 bases at V and 8 bases at J, with 12 bases in the middle. CDR3 length equals 13 residues. The chain's CDR3 is CASSTTGWEKLFF. CDR3 sequence (DNA): TGTGCCAGCTCAACGACAGGATGGGAAAAACTGTTTTTT.

The rearrangement uses TRBV28 and TRBJ1-5, with D tentatively TRBD1 (6 bases). This CDR3 has 16 amino acids. The V gene lost 2 bases and the J gene lost 6 bases, with 17 bases spanning the gap. Germline V lookup: CDR1 MDHEN, CDR2 SYDVKM. CDR3 in DNA: TGTGCCAGCAGTTTAGGACAGCCGCAGGGAAGTCAGCCCCAGCATTTT. This translates into CASSLGQPQGSQPQHF. Drawing the rest from reference TRBV28 and TRBJ1-5, the complete variable domain is DVKVTQSSRYLVKRTGEKVFLECVQDMDHENMFWYRQDPGLGLRLIYFSYDVKMKEKGDIPEGYSVSREKKERFSLILESASTNQTSMYLCASSLGQPQGSQPQHFGDGTRLSIL.

V usage is TRBV18 and J usage is TRBJ1-5; 8 positions agree with TRBD1. Germline CDR1 and CDR2: KGHSH and LQKENI. The trim removed 6 bases at V and 4 bases at J, leaving 5 bases unmatched. The CDR3 is 14 residues long. The CDR3 here is CASSRTGLNQPQHF. In DNA, the CDR3 is TGTGCCAGCTCTCGGACAGGGTTGAATCAGCCCCAGCATTTT.

This chain uses TRBV11-2 with TRBJ2-7; D gene unclear. Trimming pared 4 bases from V and 6 bases from J, leaving 10 bases between. This CDR3 has 12 amino acids. The germline gives CDR1 SGHAT, CDR2 FQNNGV. CDR3: CASSSRPGEQYF. Written as DNA, the CDR3 is TGTGCCAGCAGCTCGCGCCCGGGCGAGCAGTACTTC.

This clone turned up a few times. J is TRBJ2-1 and V is TRBV11-2; a possible D gene is TRBD2 (6 bases). Germline V gene lookup returns CDR1 SGHAT and CDR2 FQNNGV. Trimming stripped 8 bases from V and 10 bases from J, with 15 bases between. The CDR3 loop spans 12 amino acids. CDR3 coding DNA: TGTGCCAGCCGACCCCCCGGGGGAGAGCAGTTCTTC. Its protein is CASRPPGGEQFF.

This clone showed up just a few times. The V call is TRBV29-1, the J call TRBJ2-5; 9 nucleotides match TRBD2. With 8 bases clipped from V and 1 base from J, the junction kept 5 bases outside the gene matches. The CDR3 extends over 13 amino acids. The germline V gene encodes CDR1 SQVTM and CDR2 ANQGSEA. CDR3 bases: TGCAGCTCCGATAGCGGGGGCCAAGAGACCCAGTACTTC. It specifies CSSDSGGQETQYF.

The chain joins TRBV7-8 to TRBJ2-3, with 10 bases identical to TRBD2. Per the germline V gene, CDR1 is SGHVS and CDR2 is FQNEAQ. This CDR3 is built from 15 residues. After removal of 3 bases from V and 5 bases from J, the junction contained 5 bases not matched to a gene. The CDR3 sequence: CASSFSSGSGDTQYF. As DNA, the CDR3 is TGTGCCAGCAGCTTTTCTAGCGGGAGTGGAGATACGCAGTATTTT.

The chain couples TRBV14 to TRBJ2-4, with D maybe TRBD1 (5 bases). Between the trimmed V and J ends, which lost 2 bases and 8 bases, there was a span of 10 bases. Germline V CDR1 and CDR2: SGHDN, FVKESK. This CDR3 has 13 amino acids. The chain's CDR3 is CASSQSTGDIQYF. In nucleotides, the CDR3 is TGTGCCAGCAGCCAATCCACAGGAGACATTCAGTACTTC.

As regards this clone: Other DNA sequences in the same sample also yield this CDR3. The V and J genes are TRBV7-2 and TRBJ2-5; 12 bases line up with TRBD2. After removal of 1 base from V and 5 bases from J, the junction contained 8 bases not matched to a gene. CDR3 length: 17 residues. Germline assignment: CDR1 SGHTA and CDR2 FQGNSA. The CDR3 coding sequence is TGTGCCAGCAGCTTAGGACTAGCGGGAGAGGGGAGGGAGACCCAGTACTTC. Its protein is CASSLGLAGEGRETQYF. The full variable domain, completed using reference TRBV7-2 and TRBJ2-5, is GAGVSQSPSNKVTEKGKDVELRCDPISGHTALYWYRQSLGQGLEFLIYFQGNSAPDKSGLPSDRFSAERTGGSVSTLTIQRTQQEDSAVYLCASSLGLAGEGRETQYFGPGTRLLVL.